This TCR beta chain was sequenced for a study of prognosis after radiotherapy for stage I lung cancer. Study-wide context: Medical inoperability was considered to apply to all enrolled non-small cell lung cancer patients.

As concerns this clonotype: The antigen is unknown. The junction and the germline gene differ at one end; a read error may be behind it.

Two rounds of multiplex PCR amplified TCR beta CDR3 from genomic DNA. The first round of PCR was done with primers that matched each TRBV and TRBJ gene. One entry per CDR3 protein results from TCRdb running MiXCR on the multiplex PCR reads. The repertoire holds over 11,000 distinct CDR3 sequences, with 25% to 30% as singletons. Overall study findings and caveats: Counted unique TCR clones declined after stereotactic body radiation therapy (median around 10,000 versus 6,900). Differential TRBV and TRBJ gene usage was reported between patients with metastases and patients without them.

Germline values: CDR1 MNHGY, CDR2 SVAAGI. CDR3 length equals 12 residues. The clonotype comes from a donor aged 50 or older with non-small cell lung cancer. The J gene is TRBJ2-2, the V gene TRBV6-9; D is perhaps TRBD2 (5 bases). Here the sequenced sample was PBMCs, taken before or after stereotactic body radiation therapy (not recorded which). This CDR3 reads CASSYGVGDLFF. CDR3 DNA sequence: TGTGCCAGCAGTTACGGGGTCGGGGATCTGTTTTTT.